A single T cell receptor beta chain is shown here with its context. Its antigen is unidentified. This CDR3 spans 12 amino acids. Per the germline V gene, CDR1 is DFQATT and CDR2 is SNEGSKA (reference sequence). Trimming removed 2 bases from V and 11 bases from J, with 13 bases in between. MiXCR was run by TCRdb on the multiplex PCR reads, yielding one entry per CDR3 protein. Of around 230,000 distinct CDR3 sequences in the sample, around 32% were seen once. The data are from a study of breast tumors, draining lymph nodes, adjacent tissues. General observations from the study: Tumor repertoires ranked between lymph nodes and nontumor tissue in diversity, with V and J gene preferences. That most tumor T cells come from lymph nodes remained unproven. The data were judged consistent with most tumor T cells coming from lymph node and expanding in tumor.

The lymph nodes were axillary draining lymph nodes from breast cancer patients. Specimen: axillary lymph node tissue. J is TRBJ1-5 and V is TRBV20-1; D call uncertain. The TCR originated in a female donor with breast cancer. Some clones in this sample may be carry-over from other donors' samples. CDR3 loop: CSARRGYETQHF. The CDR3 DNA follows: TGCAGTGCTAGACGGGGATACGAGACCCAGCATTTT.